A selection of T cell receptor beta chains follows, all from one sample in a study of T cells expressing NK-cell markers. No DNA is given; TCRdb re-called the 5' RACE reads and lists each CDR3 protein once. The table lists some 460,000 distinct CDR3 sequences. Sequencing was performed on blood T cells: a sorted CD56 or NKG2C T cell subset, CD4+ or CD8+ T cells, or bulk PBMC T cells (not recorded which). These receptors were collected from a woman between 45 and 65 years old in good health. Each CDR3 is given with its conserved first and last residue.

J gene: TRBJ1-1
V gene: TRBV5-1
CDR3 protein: CASNPSGLSRANTEAFF

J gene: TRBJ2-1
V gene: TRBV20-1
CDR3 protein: CSAEPTGKRDEQFF

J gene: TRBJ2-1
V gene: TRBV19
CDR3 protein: CASSIAAGGRDEQFF

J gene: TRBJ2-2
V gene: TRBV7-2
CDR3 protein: CASSLSGGTTNTGELFF

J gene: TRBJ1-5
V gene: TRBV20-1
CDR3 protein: CSARDSGRQPQHF

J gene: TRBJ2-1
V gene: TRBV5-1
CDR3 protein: CASSPAGGGHYNEQFF

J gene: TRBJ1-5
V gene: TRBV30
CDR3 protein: CAWSYQGLRSNQPQHF

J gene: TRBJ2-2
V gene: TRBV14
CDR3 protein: CASSQVAAGTGELFF

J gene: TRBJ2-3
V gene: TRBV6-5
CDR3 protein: CASSYRQGPDTQYF

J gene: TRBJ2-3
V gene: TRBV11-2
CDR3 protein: CASSLTTRTGATDFISTDTQYF

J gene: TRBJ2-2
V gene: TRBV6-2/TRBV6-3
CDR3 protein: CASSPAGPSPANTGELFF

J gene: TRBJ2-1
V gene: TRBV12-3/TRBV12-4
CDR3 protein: CASTSTQRASGGDEQFF

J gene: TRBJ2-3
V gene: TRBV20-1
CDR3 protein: CSAQIVGLMAGTDTQYF

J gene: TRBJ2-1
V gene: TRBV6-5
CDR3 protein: CASSYWGTSGTNEQFF

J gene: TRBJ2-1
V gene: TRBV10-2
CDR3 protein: CASEGLATLEQFF

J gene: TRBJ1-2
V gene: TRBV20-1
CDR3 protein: CSALRGANYGYTF

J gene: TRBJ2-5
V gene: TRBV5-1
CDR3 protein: CASSFFRLAGGEETQYF

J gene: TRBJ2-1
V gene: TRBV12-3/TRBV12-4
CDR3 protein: CASSTSWGTNNYNEQFF

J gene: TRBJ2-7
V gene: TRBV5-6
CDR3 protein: CASIGQARDEQYF

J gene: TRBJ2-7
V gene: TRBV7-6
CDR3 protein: CASSPSPRPHYEQYF

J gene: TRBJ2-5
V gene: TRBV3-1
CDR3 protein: CASSQDPVGLAQYF

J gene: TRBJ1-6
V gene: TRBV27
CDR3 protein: CASKGRWENSPLHF

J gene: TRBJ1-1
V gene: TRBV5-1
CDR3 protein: CASSLQGNTEAFF

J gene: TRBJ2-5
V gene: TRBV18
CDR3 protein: CASSPAFDPSQETQYF

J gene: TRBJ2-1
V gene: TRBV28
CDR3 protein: CASSAASGPSSYNEQFF

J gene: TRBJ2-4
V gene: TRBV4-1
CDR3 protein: CASSLPGSSVAKNIQYF

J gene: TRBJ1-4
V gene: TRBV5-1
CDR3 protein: CASRVNGLAEEKLFF

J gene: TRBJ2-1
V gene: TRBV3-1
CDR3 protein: CASSPLDRDYNEQFF

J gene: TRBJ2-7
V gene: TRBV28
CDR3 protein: CASSLLAGGPGYEQYF

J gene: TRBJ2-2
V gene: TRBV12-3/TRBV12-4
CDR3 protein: CASSQGGPSGRRTGELFF

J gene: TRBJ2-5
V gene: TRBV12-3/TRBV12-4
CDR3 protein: CASSPRGLAGFQETQYF

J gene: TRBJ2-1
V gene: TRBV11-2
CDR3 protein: CASSLAWTGYNEQFF

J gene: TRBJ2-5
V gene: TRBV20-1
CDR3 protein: CSARDRPETQYF

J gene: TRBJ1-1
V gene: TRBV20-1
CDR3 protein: CSAPHSRYTEAFF

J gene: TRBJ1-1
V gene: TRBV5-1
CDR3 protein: CASSPRFSQGNTEAFF

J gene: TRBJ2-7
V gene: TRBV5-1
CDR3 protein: CASSKREGQSEQYF

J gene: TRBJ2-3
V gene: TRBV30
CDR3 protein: CAWRLGTDTDTQYF

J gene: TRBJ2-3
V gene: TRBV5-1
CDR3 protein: CASSPLGESTQYF

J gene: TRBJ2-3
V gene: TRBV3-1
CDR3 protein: CASSTGVGADTQYF

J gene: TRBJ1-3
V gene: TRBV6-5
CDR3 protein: CASSLNRASSGNTIYF

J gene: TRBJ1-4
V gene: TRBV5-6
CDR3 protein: CASSRGAWGLDEKLFF

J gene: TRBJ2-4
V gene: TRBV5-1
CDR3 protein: CASSLFGSMNIQYF

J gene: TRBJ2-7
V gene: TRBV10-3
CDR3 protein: CAVSRIADYEQYF

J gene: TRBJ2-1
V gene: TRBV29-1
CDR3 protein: CSLGLANNEQFF

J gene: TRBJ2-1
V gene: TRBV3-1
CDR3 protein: CASSQDVGLAGDGTEQFF

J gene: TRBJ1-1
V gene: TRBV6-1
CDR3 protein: CASTLDRQANTEAFF

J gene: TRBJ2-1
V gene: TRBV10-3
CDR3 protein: CATGPVINEQFF

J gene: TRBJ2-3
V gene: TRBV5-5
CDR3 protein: CASSLATGVLNTQYF

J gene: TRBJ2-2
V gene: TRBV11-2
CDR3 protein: CASSLGGLPGELFF

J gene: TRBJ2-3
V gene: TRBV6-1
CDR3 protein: CASSLIAGGPTDTQYF

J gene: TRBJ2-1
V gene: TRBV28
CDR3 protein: CASSLWGTVRNEQFF

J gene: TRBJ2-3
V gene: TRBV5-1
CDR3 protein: CASSLGSATDTQYF

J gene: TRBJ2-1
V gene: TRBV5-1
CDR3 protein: CASSSDSYNEQFF